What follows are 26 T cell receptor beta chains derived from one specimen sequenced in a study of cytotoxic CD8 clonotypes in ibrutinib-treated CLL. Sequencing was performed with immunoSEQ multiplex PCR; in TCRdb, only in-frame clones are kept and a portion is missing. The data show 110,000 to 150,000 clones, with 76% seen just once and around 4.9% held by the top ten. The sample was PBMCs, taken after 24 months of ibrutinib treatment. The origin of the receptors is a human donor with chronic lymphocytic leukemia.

The DNA of the CDR3 is TGTGCCAGCAGCGTAGGGGGGTACCGGCACCCCTACAATGAGCAGTTCTTC. Its protein is CASSVGGYRHPYNEQFF. The chain links TRBV9 to TRBJ2-1, with D possibly being TRBD1 or TRBD2 (5 bases each). This CDR3 region has 17 residues. V lost 0 bases and J 2 bases, leaving 15 bases between the germline ends. From germline, CDR1 is SGDLS and CDR2 YYNGEE.

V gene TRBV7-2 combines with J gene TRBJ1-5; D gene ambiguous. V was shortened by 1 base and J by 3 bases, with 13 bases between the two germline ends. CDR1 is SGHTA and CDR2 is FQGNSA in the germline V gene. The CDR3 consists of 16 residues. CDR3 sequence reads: CASSLGVGLVNQPQHF. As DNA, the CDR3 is TGTGCCAGCAGCTTAGGGGTGGGCTTAGTCAATCAGCCCCAGCATTTT.

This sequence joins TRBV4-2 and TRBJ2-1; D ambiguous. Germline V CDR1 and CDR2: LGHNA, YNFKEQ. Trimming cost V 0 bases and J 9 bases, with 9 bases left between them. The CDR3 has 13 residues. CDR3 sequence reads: CASSQDSSREQFF. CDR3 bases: TGTGCCAGCAGCCAAGACTCGTCTCGTGAGCAGTTCTTC.

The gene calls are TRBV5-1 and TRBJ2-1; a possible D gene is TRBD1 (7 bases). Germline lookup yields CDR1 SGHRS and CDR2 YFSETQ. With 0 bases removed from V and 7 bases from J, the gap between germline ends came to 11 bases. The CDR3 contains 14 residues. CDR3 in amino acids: CASSLEQGRNEQFF. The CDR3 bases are TGCGCCAGCAGCTTGGAACAGGGGAGGAATGAGCAGTTCTTC.

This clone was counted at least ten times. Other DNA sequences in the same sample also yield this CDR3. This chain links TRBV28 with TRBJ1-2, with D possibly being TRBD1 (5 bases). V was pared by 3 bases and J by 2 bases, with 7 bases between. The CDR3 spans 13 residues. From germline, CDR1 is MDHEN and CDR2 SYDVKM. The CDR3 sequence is CASSLRGNYGYTF. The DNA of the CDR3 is TGTGCCAGCAGTTTGAGGGGAAACTATGGCTACACCTTC.

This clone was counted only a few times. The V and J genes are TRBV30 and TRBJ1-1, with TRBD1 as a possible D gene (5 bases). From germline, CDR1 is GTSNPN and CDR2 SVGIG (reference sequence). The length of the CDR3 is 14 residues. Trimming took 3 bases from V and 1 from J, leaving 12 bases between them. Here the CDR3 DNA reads TGTGCCTGGAGACCCGGAGGGGAGAACACTGAAGCTTTCTTT. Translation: CAWRPGGENTEAFF.

The CDR3 sequence is CASMGETQYF. The CDR3 coding sequence is TGTGCCAGTATGGGCGAGACCCAGTACTTC. This rearrangement joins TRBV19 to TRBJ2-5; D remains ambiguous. This CDR3 is 10 amino acids long. Germline CDR1 reads LNHDA; CDR2 reads SQIVND (reference sequence). V was shortened by 7 bases and J by 5 bases, with 5 bases between the two germline ends.

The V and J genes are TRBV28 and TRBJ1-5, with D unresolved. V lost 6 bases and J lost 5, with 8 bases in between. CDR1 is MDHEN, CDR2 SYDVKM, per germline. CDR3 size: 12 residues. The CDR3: CASRTGDQPQHF. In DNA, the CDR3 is TGTGCCAGCAGGACCGGGGATCAGCCCCAGCATTTT.

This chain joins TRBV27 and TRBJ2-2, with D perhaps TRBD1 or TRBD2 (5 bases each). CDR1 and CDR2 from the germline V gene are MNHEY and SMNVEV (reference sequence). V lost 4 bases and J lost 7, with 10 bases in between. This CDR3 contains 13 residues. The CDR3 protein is CASSWLRGGELFF. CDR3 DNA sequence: TGTGCCAGCAGTTGGTTGAGGGGCGGGGAGCTGTTTTTT.

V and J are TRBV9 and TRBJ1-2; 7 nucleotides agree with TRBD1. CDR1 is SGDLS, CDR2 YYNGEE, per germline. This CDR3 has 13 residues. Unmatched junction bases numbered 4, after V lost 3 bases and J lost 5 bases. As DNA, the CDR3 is TGTGCCAGCAGCGCGGCAGGGGGATATGGCTACACCTTC. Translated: CASSAAGGYGYTF.

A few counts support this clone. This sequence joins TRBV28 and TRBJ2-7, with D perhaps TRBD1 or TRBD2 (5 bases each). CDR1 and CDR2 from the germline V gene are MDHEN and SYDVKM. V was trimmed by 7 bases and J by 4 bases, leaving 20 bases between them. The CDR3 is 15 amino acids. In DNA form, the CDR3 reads TGTGCCAGCACCCAAGAGGGGCCGTGGCCATACGAGCAGTACTTC. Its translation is CASTQEGPWPYEQYF. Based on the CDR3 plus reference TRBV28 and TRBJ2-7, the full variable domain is DVKVTQSSRYLVKRTGEKVFLECVQDMDHENMFWYRQDPGLGLRLIYFSYDVKMKEKGDIPEGYSVSREKKERFSLILESASTNQTSMYLCASTQEGPWPYEQYFGPGTRLTVT.

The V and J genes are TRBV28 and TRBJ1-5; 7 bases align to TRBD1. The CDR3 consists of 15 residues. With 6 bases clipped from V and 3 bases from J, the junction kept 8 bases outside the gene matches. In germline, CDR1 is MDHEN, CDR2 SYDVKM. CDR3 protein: CASSPPGQDNQPQHF. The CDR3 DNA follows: TGTGCCAGCAGCCCCCCCGGACAGGACAATCAGCCCCAGCATTTT.

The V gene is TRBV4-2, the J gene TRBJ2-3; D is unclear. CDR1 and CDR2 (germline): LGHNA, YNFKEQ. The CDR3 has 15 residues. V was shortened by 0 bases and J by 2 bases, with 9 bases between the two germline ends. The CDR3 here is CASSQDAPITDTQYF. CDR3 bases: TGTGCCAGCAGCCAAGATGCCCCCATCACAGATACGCAGTATTTT.

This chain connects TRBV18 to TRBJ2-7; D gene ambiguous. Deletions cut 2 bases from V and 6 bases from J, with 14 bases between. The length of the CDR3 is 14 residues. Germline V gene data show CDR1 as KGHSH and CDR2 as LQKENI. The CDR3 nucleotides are TGTGCCAGCTCACCATGGGCAGCACGACGCGAGCAGTACTTC. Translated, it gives CASSPWAARREQYF.

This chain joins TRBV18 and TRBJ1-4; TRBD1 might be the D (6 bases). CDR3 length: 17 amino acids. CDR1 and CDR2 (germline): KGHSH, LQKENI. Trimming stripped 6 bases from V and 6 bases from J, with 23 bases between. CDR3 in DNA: TGTGCCAGCTCCCGATCGGGTCGGGGGGCCGCCGATGAAAAACTGTTTTTT. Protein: CASSRSGRGAADEKLFF.

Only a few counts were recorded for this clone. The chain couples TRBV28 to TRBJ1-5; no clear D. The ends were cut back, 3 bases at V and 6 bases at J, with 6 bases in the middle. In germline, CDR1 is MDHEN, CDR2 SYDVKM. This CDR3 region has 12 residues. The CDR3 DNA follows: TGTGCCAGCAGTTTCGGGTTTCAGCCCCAGCATTTT. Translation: CASSFGFQPQHF.

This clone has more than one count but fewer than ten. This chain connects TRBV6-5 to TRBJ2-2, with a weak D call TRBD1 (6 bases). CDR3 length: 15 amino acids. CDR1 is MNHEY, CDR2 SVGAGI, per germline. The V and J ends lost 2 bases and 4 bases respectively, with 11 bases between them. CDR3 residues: CASSYRGTLTGELFF. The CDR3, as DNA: TGTGCCAGCAGTTACAGGGGGACCCTCACCGGGGAGCTGTTTTTT.

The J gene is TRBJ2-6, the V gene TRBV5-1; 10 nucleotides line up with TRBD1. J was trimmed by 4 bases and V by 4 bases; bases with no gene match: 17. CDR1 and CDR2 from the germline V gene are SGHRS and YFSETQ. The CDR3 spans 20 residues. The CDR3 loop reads CASSRDTRQGAIAGANVLTF. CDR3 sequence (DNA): TGCGCCAGCAGCCGTGACACCCGACAGGGGGCAATCGCCGGGGCCAACGTCCTGACTTTC.

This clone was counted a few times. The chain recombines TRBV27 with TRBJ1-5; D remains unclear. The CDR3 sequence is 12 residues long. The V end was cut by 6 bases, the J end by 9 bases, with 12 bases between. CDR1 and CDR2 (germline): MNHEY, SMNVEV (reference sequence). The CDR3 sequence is CASRGWAGPQHF. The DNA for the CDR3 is TGTGCCAGCAGGGGCTGGGCGGGGCCCCAGCATTTT.

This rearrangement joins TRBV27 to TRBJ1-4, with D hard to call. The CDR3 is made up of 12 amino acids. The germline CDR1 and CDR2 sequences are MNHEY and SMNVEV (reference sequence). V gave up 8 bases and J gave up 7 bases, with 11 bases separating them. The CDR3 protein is CASGRVGEKLFF. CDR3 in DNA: TGTGCCAGCGGGCGGGTGGGTGAAAAACTGTTTTTT. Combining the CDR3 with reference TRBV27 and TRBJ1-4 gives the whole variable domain EAQVTQNPRYLITVTGKKLTVTCSQNMNHEYMSWYRQDPGLGLRQIYYSMNVEVTDKGDVPEGYKVSRKEKRNFPLILESPSPNQTSLYFCASGRVGEKLFFGSGTQLSVL.

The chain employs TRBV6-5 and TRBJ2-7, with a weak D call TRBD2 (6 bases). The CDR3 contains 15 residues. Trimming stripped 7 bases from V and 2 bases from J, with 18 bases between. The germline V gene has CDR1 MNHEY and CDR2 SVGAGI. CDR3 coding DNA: TGTGCCAGCAATCCCATGGGAGGTATACCCTACGAGCAGTACTTC. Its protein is CASNPMGGIPYEQYF.

This chain's CDR3 is CASSPGQEPTDTQYF. The CDR3 DNA reads as TGTGCCAGCAGCCCCGGACAGGAGCCCACAGATACGCAGTATTTT. The chain uses TRBV4-2 and TRBJ2-3, with TRBD1 matching 7 bases. Germline CDR1 and CDR2: LGHNA and YNFKEQ. CDR3 size: 15 residues. With 4 bases clipped from V and 2 bases from J, the junction kept 6 bases outside the gene matches.

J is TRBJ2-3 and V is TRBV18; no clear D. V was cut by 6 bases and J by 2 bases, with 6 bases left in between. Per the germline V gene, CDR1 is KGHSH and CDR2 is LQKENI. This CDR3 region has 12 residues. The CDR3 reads CASSRHTDTQYF. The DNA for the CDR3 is TGTGCCAGCTCCCGTCACACAGATACGCAGTATTTT.

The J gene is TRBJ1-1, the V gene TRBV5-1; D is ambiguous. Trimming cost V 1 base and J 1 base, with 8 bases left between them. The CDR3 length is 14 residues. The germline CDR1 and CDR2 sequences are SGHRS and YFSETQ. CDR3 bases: TGCGCCAGCAGCTTGACTACCGCGAACACTGAAGCTTTCTTT. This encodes CASSLTTANTEAFF.

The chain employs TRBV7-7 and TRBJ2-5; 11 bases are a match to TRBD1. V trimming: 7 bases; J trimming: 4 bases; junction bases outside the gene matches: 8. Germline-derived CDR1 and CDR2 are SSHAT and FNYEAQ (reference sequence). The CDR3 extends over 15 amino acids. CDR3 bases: TGTGCCAGCACCCCCCGGACAGGGGGCTTAGAGACCCAGTACTTC. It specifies CASTPRTGGLETQYF.

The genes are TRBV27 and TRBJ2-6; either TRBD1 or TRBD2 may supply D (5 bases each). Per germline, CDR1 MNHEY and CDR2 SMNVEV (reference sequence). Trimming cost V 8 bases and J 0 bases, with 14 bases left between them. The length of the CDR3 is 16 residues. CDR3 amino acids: CASGRGGTSGANVLTF. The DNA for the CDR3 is TGTGCCAGCGGGCGTGGGGGTACCTCTGGGGCCAACGTCCTGACTTTC.